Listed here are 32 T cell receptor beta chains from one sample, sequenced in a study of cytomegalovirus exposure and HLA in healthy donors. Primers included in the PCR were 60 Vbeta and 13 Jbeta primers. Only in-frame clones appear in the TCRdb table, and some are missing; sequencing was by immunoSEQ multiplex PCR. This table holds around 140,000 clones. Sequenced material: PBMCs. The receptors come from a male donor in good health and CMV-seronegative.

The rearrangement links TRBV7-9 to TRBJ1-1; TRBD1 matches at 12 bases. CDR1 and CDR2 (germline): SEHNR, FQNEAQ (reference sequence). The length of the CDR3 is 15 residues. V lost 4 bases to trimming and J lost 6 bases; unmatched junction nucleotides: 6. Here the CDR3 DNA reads TGTGCCAGCAGCTCTCCGGGACAGGGGGCTGCTGAAGCTTTCTTT. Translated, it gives CASSSPGQGAAEAFF.

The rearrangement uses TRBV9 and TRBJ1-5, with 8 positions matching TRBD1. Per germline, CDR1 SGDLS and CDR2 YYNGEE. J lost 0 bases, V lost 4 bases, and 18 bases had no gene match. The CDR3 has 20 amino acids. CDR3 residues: CASSPPGTGDQLGSNQPQHF. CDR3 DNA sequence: TGTGCCAGCAGCCCTCCGGGGACAGGCGATCAGCTGGGTAGCAATCAGCCCCAGCATTTT.

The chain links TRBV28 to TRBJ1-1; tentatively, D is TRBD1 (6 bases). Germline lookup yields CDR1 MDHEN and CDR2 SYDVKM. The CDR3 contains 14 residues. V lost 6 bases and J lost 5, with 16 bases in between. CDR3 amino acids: CASSRGGRRTEAFF. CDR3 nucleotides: TGTGCCAGCAGCCGCGGGGGCCGCAGAACTGAAGCTTTCTTT.

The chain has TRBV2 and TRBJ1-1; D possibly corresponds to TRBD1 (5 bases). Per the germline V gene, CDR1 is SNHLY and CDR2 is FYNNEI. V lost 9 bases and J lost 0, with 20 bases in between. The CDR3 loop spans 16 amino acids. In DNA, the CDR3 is TGTGCCAGTGGACGGACACCATCTCCCATGAACACTGAAGCTTTCTTT. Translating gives CASGRTPSPMNTEAFF.

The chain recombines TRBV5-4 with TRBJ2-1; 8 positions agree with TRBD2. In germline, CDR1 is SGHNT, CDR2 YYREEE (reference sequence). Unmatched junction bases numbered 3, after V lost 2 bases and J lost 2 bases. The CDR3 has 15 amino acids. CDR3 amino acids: CASSFSGEPYNEQFF. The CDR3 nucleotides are TGTGCCAGCAGCTTTAGCGGGGAACCCTACAATGAGCAGTTCTTC.

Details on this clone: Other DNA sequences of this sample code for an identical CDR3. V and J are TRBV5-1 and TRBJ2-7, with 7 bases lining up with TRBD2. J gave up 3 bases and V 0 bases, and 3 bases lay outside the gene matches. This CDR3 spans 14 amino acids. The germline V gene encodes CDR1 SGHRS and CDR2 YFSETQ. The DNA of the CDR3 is TGCGCCAGCAGCTTGGGCGGGAGTAGCTACGAGCAGTACTTC. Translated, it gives CASSLGGSSYEQYF.

In DNA, the CDR3 is TGTGCCATCAGACAGGGGGCAACTAACTATGGCTACACCTTC. This translates into CAIRQGATNYGYTF. This chain connects TRBV10-3 to TRBJ1-2; 9 bases are a match to TRBD1. Per germline, CDR1 ENHRY and CDR2 SYGVKD. Trimming at V came to 6 bases and at J to 0 bases, leaving 2 bases not matched to a gene. The length of the CDR3 is 14 residues.

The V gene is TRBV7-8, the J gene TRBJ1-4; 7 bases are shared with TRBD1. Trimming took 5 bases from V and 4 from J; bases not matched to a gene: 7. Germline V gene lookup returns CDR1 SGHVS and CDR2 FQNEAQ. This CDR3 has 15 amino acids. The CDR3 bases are TGTGCCAGCAGCGTGACAGGGTTTAGTAATGAAAAACTGTTTTTT. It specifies CASSVTGFSNEKLFF.

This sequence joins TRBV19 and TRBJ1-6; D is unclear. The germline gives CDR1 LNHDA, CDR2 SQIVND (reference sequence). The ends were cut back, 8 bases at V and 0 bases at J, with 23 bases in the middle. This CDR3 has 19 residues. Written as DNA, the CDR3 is TGTGCCAGTGCCCCGACTGTTCCGTCCCCAAGCTCCTATAATTCACCCCTCCACTTT. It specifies CASAPTVPSPSSYNSPLHF.

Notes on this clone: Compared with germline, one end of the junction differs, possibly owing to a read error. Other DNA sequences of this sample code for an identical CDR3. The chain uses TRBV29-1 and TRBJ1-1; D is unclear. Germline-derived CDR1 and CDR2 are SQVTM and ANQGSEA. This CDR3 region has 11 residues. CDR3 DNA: TGTAGCGTTGTGGGAGCCACTGAAGCTTTCTTT. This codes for CSVVGATEAFF.

CDR3 loop: CASSLAGGLTEQYF. For the CDR3, the DNA is TGTGCCAGCAGTTTAGCGGGAGGGCTTACCGAGCAGTACTTC. The rearrangement uses TRBV2 and TRBJ2-7; TRBD2 aligns across 11 bases. CDR1 is SNHLY, CDR2 FYNNEI, per germline. The J segment lost 6 bases and the V segment lost 5 bases, leaving 6 bases of the junction unmatched. This CDR3 has 14 amino acids.

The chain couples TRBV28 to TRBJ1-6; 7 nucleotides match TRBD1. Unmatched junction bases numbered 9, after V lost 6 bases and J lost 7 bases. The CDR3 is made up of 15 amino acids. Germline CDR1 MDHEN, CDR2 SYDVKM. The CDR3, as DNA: TGTGCCAGCAGAGAGGACAGGAACTTCAATTCACCCCTCCACTTT. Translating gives CASREDRNFNSPLHF.

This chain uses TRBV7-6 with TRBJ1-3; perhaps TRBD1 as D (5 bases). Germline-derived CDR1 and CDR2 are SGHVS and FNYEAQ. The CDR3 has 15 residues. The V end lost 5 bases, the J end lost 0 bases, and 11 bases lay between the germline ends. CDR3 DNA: TGTGCCAGCAGCCTCCAGACAGTCTCTGGAAACACCATATATTTT. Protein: CASSLQTVSGNTIYF.

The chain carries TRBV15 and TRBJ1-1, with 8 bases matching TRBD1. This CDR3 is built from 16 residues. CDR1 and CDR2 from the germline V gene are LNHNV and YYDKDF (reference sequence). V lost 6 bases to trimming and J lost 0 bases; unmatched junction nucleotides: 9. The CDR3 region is CATRPTGDLMNTEAFF. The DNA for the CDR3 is TGTGCCACCAGACCGACAGGGGACCTTATGAACACTGAAGCTTTCTTT.

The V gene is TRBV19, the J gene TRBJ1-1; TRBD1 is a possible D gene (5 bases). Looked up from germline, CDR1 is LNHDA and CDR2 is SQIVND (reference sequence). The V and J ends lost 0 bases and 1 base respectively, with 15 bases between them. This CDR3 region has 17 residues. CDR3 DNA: TGTGCCAGTAGTATAGATCGCAGGGTGGGTGAGAACACTGAAGCTTTCTTT. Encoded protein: CASSIDRRVGENTEAFF.

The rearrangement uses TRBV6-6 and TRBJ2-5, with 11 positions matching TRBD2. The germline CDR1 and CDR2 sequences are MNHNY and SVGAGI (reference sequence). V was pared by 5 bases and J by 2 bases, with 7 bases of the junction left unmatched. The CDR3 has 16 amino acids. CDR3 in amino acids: CASSSPLAGGQETQYF. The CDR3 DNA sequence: TGTGCCAGCAGTAGCCCCCTAGCGGGGGGACAAGAGACCCAGTACTTC.

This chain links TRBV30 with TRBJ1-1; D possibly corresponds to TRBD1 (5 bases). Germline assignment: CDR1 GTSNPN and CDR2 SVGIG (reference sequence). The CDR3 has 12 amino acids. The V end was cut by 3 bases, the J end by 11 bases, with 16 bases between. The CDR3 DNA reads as TGTGCCTGGAGGCACACTCCGGGGGATGCTTTCTTT. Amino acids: CAWRHTPGDAFF.

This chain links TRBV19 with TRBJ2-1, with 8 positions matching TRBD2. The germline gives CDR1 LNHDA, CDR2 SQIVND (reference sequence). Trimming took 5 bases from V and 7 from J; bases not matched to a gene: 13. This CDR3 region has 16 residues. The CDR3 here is CASSLLGLADRNEQFF. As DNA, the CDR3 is TGTGCCAGTAGTCTCCTCGGACTAGCAGATCGGAATGAGCAGTTCTTC.

The CDR3 DNA reads TGTGCCAGCAGCTACATAGGGGGGACAGGGGAGAGCTGCACCTTC. Its protein product is CASSYIGGTGESCTF. This chain uses TRBV7-2 with TRBJ1-2; 10 positions match TRBD1. Trimming at V came to 4 bases and at J to 13 bases, leaving 15 bases not matched to a gene. This CDR3 is built from 15 residues. Germline assignment: CDR1 SGHTA and CDR2 FQGNSA.

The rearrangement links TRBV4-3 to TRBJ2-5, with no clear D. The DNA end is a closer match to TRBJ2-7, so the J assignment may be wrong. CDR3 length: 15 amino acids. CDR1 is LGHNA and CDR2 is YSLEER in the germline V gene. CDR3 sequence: CASSLNFRPGSEQYF. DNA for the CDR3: TGCGCCAGCAGCCTAAACTTCAGGCCGGGTAGCGAGCAGTACTTC.

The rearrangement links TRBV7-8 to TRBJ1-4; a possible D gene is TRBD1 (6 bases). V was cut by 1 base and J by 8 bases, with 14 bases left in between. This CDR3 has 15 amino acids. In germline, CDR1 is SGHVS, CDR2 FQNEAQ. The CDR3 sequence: CASSLDNRETEKLFF. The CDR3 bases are TGTGCCAGCAGCTTAGATAACAGGGAAACCGAAAAACTGTTTTTT.

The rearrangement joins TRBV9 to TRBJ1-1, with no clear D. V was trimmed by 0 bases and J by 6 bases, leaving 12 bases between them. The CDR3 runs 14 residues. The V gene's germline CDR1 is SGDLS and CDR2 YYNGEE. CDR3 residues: CASSVEPGKAEAFF. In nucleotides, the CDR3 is TGTGCCAGCAGCGTAGAACCCGGGAAGGCTGAAGCTTTCTTT.

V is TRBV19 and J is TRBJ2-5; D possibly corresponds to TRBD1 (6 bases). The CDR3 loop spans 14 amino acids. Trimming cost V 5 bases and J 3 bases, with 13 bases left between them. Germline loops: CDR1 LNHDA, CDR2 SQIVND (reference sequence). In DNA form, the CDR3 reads TGTGCCAGTAGTCCGTCGGACAGAAAAGAGACCCAGTACTTC. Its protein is CASSPSDRKETQYF.

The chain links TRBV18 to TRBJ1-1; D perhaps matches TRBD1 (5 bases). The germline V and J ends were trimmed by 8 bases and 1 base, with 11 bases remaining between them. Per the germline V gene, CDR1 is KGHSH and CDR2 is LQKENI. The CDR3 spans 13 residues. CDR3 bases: TGTGCCAGCCGTGAGACAGAGAACACTGAAGCTTTCTTT. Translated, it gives CASRETENTEAFF.

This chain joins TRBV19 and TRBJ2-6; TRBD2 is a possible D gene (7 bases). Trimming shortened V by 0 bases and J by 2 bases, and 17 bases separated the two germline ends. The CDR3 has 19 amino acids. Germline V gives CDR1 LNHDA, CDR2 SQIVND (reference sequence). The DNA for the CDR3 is TGTGCCAGTAGTATAGAGGGGGGGGCGCACCCCGCTGGGGCCAACGTCCTGACTTTC. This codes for CASSIEGGAHPAGANVLTF.

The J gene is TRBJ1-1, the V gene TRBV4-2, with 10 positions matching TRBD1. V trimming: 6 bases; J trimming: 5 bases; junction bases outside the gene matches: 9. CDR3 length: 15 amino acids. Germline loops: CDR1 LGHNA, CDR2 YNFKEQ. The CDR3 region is CASSKAGTGETEAFF. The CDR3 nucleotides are TGTGCCAGCAGTAAAGCCGGGACAGGGGAAACTGAAGCTTTCTTT.

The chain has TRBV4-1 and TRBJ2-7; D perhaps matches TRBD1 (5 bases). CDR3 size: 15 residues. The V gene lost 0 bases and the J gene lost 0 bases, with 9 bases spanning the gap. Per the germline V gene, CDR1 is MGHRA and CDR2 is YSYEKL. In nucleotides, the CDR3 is TGCGCCAGCAGCCAAGATTTGCAGGGCTCCTACGAGCAGTACTTC. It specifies CASSQDLQGSYEQYF.

The CDR3 loop reads CASRLQGAPYYEQYF. The CDR3 bases are TGTGCCAGCAGGTTACAGGGGGCGCCTTACTACGAGCAGTACTTC. The rearrangement links TRBV6-1 to TRBJ2-7, with TRBD1 matching over 9 bases. V dropped 6 bases and J dropped 3; count of bases not matched to a gene: 9. This CDR3 is 15 amino acids long. Germline values: CDR1 MNHNS, CDR2 SASEGT.

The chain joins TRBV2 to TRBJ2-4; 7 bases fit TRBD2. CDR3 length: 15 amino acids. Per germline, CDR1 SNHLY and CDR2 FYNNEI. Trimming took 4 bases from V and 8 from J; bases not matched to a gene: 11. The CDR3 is CASSGLGEGWDIQYF. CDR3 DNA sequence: TGTGCCAGCAGTGGGTTGGGGGAGGGGTGGGACATTCAGTACTTC.

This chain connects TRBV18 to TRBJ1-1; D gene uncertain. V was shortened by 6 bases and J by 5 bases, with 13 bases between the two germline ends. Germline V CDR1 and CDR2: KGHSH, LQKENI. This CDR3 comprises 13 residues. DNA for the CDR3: TGTGCCAGCTCCCCGATGGAGGAGACTGAAGCTTTCTTT. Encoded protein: CASSPMEETEAFF.

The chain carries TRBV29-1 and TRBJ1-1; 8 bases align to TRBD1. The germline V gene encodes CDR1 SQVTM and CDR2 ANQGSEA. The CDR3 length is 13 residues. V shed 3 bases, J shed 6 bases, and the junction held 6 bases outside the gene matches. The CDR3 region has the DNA TGCAGCGTTGACATGACAGGGGTGGCTGAAGCTTTCTTT. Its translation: CSVDMTGVAEAFF.

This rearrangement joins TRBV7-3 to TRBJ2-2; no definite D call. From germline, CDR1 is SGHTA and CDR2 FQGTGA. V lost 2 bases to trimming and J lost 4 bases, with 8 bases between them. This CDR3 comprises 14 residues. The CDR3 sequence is CASSLGPATGELFF. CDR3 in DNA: TGTGCCAGCAGCTTAGGGCCCGCCACCGGGGAGCTGTTTTTT.